This TCR beta chain emerged from a study of shared clonotypes between healthy human individuals. General study results and limits: Naive subsets usually exceeded memory subsets in estimated richness.

Germline CDR1 and CDR2: SGHKS and YYEKEE (reference sequence). The CDR3 contains 15 residues. Trimming cost V 1 base and J 7 bases, with 18 bases left between them. Only a few counts were recorded for this clone. Antigen specificity is unknown. Only CD45RO-negative cells positively selected for CCR7 counted as naive CD8 cells, so terminally differentiated effector memory CD45RA+ cells were excluded. Over several immunoSEQ plates, each subset's genomic DNA was distributed in even portions. The method was immunoSEQ multiplex PCR; TCRdb's version includes in-frame clones alone and lacks a portion of them. The repertoire includes millions of clones, approximately 94% of them detected once, and more than 1.5% sits in the top ten.

The chain has TRBV5-5 and TRBJ2-7; tentative D call: TRBD2 (5 bases). This receptor was identified in a young man in good health. Some clones in this sample may be carry-over from other donors' samples. Sequenced input: naive CD8+ T cells from PBMCs. The CDR3 region is CASSLSSGSVKEQYF. For the CDR3, the DNA is TGTGCCAGCAGCTTGTCATCGGGAAGCGTGAAGGAGCAGTACTTC.